Listed below are T cell receptor beta chains from one sample, sequenced in a study of cytomegalovirus exposure and HLA in healthy donors. Generated by immunoSEQ multiplex PCR, the TCRdb table keeps only in-frame clones and is missing some. This table holds 160,000 or so clones, roughly 80% found once. Sequenced input: PBMCs. The receptors originated from a woman under 40 in good health and CMV-seronegative. The CDR3 runs from the conserved cysteine through the conserved F or W. A D gene is named only where the DNA matches it firmly. Not all rows give a size; the values are once, few, many and, for expanded clones, a class.

TRBJ1-2 few TRBV5-4 . 13 TGTGCCAGCGGATCCGAGGTATTCTATGGCTACACCTTC CASGSEVFYGYTF
TRBJ2-6 . TRBV2 TRBD1 17 TGTGCCAGCAGTTCGGACAGGGGGCCCAACGGGGCCAACGTCCTGACTTTC CASSSDRGPNGANVLTF
TRBJ2-7 . TRBV2 . 14 TGTGCCAGCAGTGAAGTGGACAGATACTACGAGCAGTACTTC CASSEVDRYYEQYF
TRBJ1-1 few TRBV30 . 17 TGTGCCTGGAAGGTTGGGACAACAACAATTAAGAACACTGAAGCTTTCTTT CAWKVGTTTIKNTEAFF
TRBJ2-3 . TRBV28 TRBD2 15 TGTGCCAGCAGTTTAGAGTCTAGCGGGGTAGATACGCAGTATTTT CASSLESSGVDTQYF
TRBJ2-3 . TRBV5-4 . 14 TGTGCCAGCAGCTCCCGGGACACCACAGATACGCAGTATTTT CASSSRDTTDTQYF
TRBJ2-5 few TRBV30 . 14 TGTGCCTGGGGGGGGTCGGGGCCCCAAGAGACCCAGTACTTC CAWGGSGPQETQYF
TRBJ2-7 . TRBV12-5 . 11 TGTGCTAGTGGTATAGGGGACGAGCAGTACTTC CASGIGDEQYF
TRBJ2-1 . TRBV6-5 TRBD2 16 TGTGCCAGCAGTTACGGGGGGGGGAATGGTTACAATGAGCAGTTCTTC CASSYGGGNGYNEQFF
TRBJ1-1 . TRBV5-4 . 13 TGTGCCAGCAGCTCAGGACAGAACACTGAAGCTTTCTTT CASSSGQNTEAFF
TRBJ2-7 . TRBV19 . 13 TGTGCCAGTAGTAAGTGGGCCACCTACGAGCAGTACTTC CASSKWATYEQYF
TRBJ2-3 few TRBV7-2 TRBD2 19 TGTGCCAGCAGCTCAGGGACTAGCGGGGGGGCCGGGTTCGCAGATACGCAGTATTTT CASSSGTSGGAGFADTQYF
TRBJ1-6 few TRBV5-1 . 13 TGCGCCAGCAAGGGGATTGCAAATTCACCCCTCCACTTT CASKGIANSPLHF
TRBJ2-1 . TRBV7-6 TRBD1 15 TGTGCCAGCAGCTTAATCCAGGGGGTACGGAATGAGCAGTTCTTC CASSLIQGVRNEQFF
TRBJ2-7 few TRBV19 . 13 TGTGCCAGTAGTTCCCCGAACAGCTACGAGCAGTACTTC CASSSPNSYEQYF
TRBJ1-2 . TRBV5-1 . 14 TGCGCCAGCAGCTTGGTTTCTGCGGACTATGGCTACACCTTC CASSLVSADYGYTF
TRBJ1-2 once TRBV15 . 14 TGTGCCACCAGCAACTTCCCGCGGGAGTCCGGCTACACCTTC CATSNFPRESGYTF
TRBJ1-1 . TRBV30 . 14 TGTGCCTGGAGTTTACAGGGTGCGTACACTGAAGCTTTCTTT CAWSLQGAYTEAFF
TRBJ1-6 . TRBV2 TRBD1 15 TGTGCCAGCAGGATCCTGACAGGGTTTAATTCACCCCTCCACTTT CASRILTGFNSPLHF
TRBJ2-1 . TRBV6-5 TRBD1 16 TGTGCCAGCAGTTTCGGGACAGCCTTGTCGTACAATGAGCAGTTCTTC CASSFGTALSYNEQFF
TRBJ1-5 . TRBV30 . 13 TGTGCCTGGAGTAGGGGGGGAAGTCAGCCCCAGCATTTT CAWSRGGSQPQHF
TRBJ1-2 once TRBV27 TRBD1 13 TGTGCCAGCAGTTTGCCAGGGGGCGGTGGCTACACCTTC CASSLPGGGGYTF
TRBJ1-5 . TRBV9 . 13 TGTGCCAGCAGTTTCGACAGTGATCAGCCCCAGCATTTT CASSFDSDQPQHF
TRBJ1-2 . TRBV4-2 . 14 TGTGCCAGCAGCCAAGATAGTCGCTTTACGGGCTACACCTTC CASSQDSRFTGYTF
TRBJ2-2 . TRBV7-9 . 13 TGTGCCAGCAGCCCTAGCCCAGCCGGGGAGCTGTTTTTT CASSPSPAGELFF